This T cell receptor beta chain stems from a study of early T cells in non-severe SARS-CoV-2 infection. Looking at the study overall: Alpha and beta chains were unpaired, from unsorted whole-blood bulk RNA.

As for this clonotype: Antigen: not known.

Germline CDR1 DFQATT, CDR2 SNEGSKA (reference sequence). The CDR3 length is 15 residues. V gave up 4 bases and J gave up 9 bases; unmatched junction bases: 8. Findings of the study overall: VDJdb matches were skewed toward anti-spike CD8 T cell responses.

Researchers tagged individual cDNA molecules with unique molecular identifiers. TCRdb processed the 5' RACE reads anew with MiXCR; each CDR3 protein has one entry. The sample consists of 75,000 or so distinct CDR3 sequences, around 15% of them appearing once. The chain links TRBV20-1 to TRBJ2-1, with 14 bases aligning to TRBD2. What was sequenced was whole blood. The TCR sequence derives from an adult who was a healthcare worker with PCR-confirmed SARS-CoV-2 infection or an uninfected control (not recorded which). The CDR3 DNA follows: TGCAGTGCTACCCGACTAGCGGGGGGGCCTGGTGAGCAGTTCTTC. The encoded protein is CSATRLAGGPGEQFF.